The 21 T cell receptor beta chains below come from one sample, sequenced in a study of vaccination and CD4 T cells after COVID-19. Cultured CD4+ T cell DNA underwent sequencing with the Oncomine TCR Beta short-read assay. TCRdb re-analysed the PCR reads in MiXCR, keeping a single row per CDR3 protein. The sample lists tens of thousands of distinct CDR3 sequences, around 66% occurring once. The treatment here: approximately 11-day PBMC culture with coronavirus spike peptide pools or control peptides (ViraFEST assay). These receptors are not linked to any known antigen. The starting material was CD4+ T cells from blood, cultured in vitro, obtained after SARS-CoV-2 vaccination. The receptors originated from a human donor who received a COVID-19 vaccine.

The CDR3 is CASSKGQGDYEQYF. The DNA of the CDR3 is TGTGCCAGCAGCAAAGGACAGGGGGACTACGAGCAGTACTTC. This sequence joins TRBV21-1 and TRBJ2-7; the D call in the table, TRBD1, was not verified against the DNA. TRBV21-1 is a documented pseudogene. The CDR3 sequence is 14 residues long.

This clonotype has more than one count but fewer than ten. The V and J genes are TRBV7-6 and TRBJ2-5; TRBD2 matches at 7 bases. The CDR3 consists of 17 residues. J gave up 0 bases and V 5 bases, and 12 bases lay outside the gene matches. CDR1 is SGHVS and CDR2 is FNYEAQ in the germline V gene. The CDR3 loop reads CASSLSRLATYQETQYF. The CDR3 nucleotides are TGTGCCAGCAGCCTATCAAGACTAGCAACGTACCAAGAGACCCAGTACTTC.

In this sample, this clonotype turned up a few times. The chain combines TRBV10-3 with TRBJ2-5, with 11 bases lining up with TRBD1. With V trimmed by 0 bases and J by 1 base, 4 bases remained unmatched. Germline V gene sequence: CDR1 ENHRY, CDR2 SYGVKD. The CDR3 spans 17 residues. DNA of the CDR3: TGTGCCATCAGTGAGTCTAGGGGGACAGGGGGCCAAGAGACCCAGTACTTC. This sequence encodes CAISESRGTGGQETQYF.

This clonotype has just a few counts. This rearrangement joins TRBV24-1 to TRBJ2-1, with 8 bases matching TRBD1. Germline-derived CDR1 and CDR2 are KGHDR and SFDVKD. This CDR3 has 15 residues. V trimming: 6 bases; J trimming: 4 bases; junction bases outside the gene matches: 7. The CDR3 nucleotides are TGTGCCACCAGTTCGGGACAGGTAACATACAATGAGCAGTTCTTC. Its protein is CATSSGQVTYNEQFF.

V usage is TRBV14 and J usage is TRBJ2-7; maybe TRBD2 (7 bases). The CDR3 is made up of 17 amino acids. V was trimmed by 1 base and J by 5 bases, leaving 21 bases between them. Germline CDR1 is SGHDN and CDR2 is FVKESK. The CDR3 DNA reads as TGTGCCAGCAGCCAAGTACCCTGGGGGGGCTGGTTTCACGAGCAGTACTTC. The encoded protein is CASSQVPWGGWFHEQYF.

The V call is TRBV12-3 or TRBV12-4, the J call TRBJ2-3; D perhaps matches TRBD2 (6 bases). This CDR3 is 16 amino acids long. The V end lost 1 base, the J end lost 2 bases, and 13 bases lay between the germline ends. Here the CDR3 reads CASSLGVWGDTDTQYF. CDR3 DNA: TGTGCCAGCAGTTTAGGGGTTTGGGGGGACACAGATACGCAGTATTTT.

V gene TRBV29-1 combines with J gene TRBJ1-2; 7 nucleotides match TRBD1. The CDR3 is 13 amino acids. Germline values: CDR1 SQVTM, CDR2 ANQGSEA. V shed 3 bases, J shed 2 bases, and the junction held 3 bases outside the gene matches. The CDR3 DNA is TGCAGCGTTGACATGACAGGGAACTATGGCTACACCTTC. Amino acids: CSVDMTGNYGYTF.

Note on this clonotype: One end of the junction varies from germline; a read error may be responsible. V is TRBV28 and J is TRBJ1-1; TRBD1 might be the D (6 bases). Per germline, CDR1 MDHEN and CDR2 SYDVKM. The CDR3 consists of 15 residues. The CDR3 DNA reads as TGTGCCAGCAATTTACCGGGACAATTGAACACTGAAGCTTTCTTT. Its protein is CASNLPGQLNTEAFF.

This clonotype turned up a few times. The rearrangement links TRBV6-1 to TRBJ1-2; maybe TRBD1 (6 bases). Germline V gives CDR1 MNHNS, CDR2 SASEGT. Trimming took off 7 bases at V and 2 bases at J, with 23 bases between the two ends. The CDR3 runs to 17 residues. CDR3 DNA sequence: TGTGCCAGCACCGCCGCGATTCAGGGGCTGAGGAACTATGGCTACACCTTC. Translating it yields CASTAAIQGLRNYGYTF.

The chain couples TRBV25-1 to TRBJ2-5; 8 bases agree with TRBD2. This CDR3 comprises 14 residues. The germline V gene encodes CDR1 MGHDK and CDR2 SYGVNS. V was pared by 6 bases and J by 0 bases, with 3 bases of the junction left unmatched. The CDR3 here is CASSGGANQETQYF. For the CDR3, the DNA is TGTGCCAGCAGCGGGGGGGCGAACCAAGAGACCCAGTACTTC.

Only a few counts were recorded for this clonotype. The V call is TRBV19, the J call TRBJ1-6; no definite D call. This CDR3 region has 12 residues. V was trimmed by 7 bases and J by 4 bases, leaving 5 bases between them. Germline CDR1 is LNHDA and CDR2 is SQIVND (reference sequence). The CDR3 nucleotides read TGTGCCAGTAATGATTATAATTCACCCCTCCACTTT. Its translation: CASNDYNSPLHF.

The chain employs TRBV28 and TRBJ2-7; 11 nucleotides match TRBD1. Germline V CDR1 and CDR2: MDHEN, SYDVKM. V gave up 5 bases and J gave up 4 bases; unmatched junction bases: 7. CDR3 length: 15 residues. The CDR3 sequence is CASSPLDRGHYEQYF. As DNA, the CDR3 is TGTGCCAGCAGTCCTCTGGACAGGGGGCATTACGAGCAGTACTTC.

The genes are TRBV24-1 and TRBJ1-4; 9 nucleotides line up with TRBD1. CDR3 size: 16 residues. Germline assignment: CDR1 KGHDR and CDR2 SFDVKD. Trimming took 4 bases from V and 8 from J; bases not matched to a gene: 10. CDR3 coding DNA: TGTGCCACCAGTGACTATACCGGGACAGGGAGGGAAAAACTGTTTTTT. Protein sequence: CATSDYTGTGREKLFF.

The chain employs TRBV5-3 and TRBJ2-5, with TRBD2 matching 9 bases. Being an ORF, TRBV5-3 has a function that is uncertain. The CDR3 totals 16 residues. The V gene end was trimmed by 8 bases and the J gene end by 5 bases; junction bases not matched to a gene: 16. CDR3 nucleotides: TGTGCCAGCAGGTCGGGTCGCGGGGGGGCAGGGGAGACCCAGTACTTC. This sequence encodes CASRSGRGGAGETQYF.

The DNA of the CDR3 is TGCAGTGCTAGACAGGGGGGAAAAGGTGAAGCTTTCTTT. It encodes CSARQGGKGEAFF. The chain employs TRBV20-1 and TRBJ1-1, with 7 nucleotides matching TRBD1. CDR3 size: 13 residues. Per the germline V gene, CDR1 is DFQATT and CDR2 is SNEGSKA (reference sequence). J gave up 7 bases and V 2 bases, and 7 bases lay outside the gene matches.

This clonotype appeared a few times. The chain couples TRBV6-1 to TRBJ2-5; TRBD1 aligns across 7 bases. The ends lost 6 bases at V and 1 base at J; junction bases unmatched: 2. The CDR3 is made up of 13 amino acids. Looked up from germline, CDR1 is MNHNS and CDR2 is SASEGT. This CDR3 is CASSWDSQETQYF. CDR3 nucleotides: TGTGCCAGCAGCTGGGACAGCCAAGAGACCCAGTACTTC.

This rearrangement joins TRBV5-6 to TRBJ1-1; D remains ambiguous. From germline, CDR1 is SGHDT and CDR2 YYEEEE. V lost 0 bases to trimming and J lost 0 bases, with 9 bases between them. The CDR3 runs 15 residues. The CDR3 nucleotides read TGTGCCAGCAGCTTGGGATGGATAATGAACACTGAAGCTTTCTTT. Protein sequence: CASSLGWIMNTEAFF.

In its sample, this clonotype was seen a few times. This chain links TRBV7-9 with TRBJ1-2; tentatively, D is TRBD1 (5 bases). Trimming stripped 2 bases from V and 3 bases from J, with 10 bases between. In germline, CDR1 is SEHNR, CDR2 FQNEAQ (reference sequence). The CDR3 extends over 14 amino acids. The CDR3 DNA reads TGTGCCAGCAGCTTAACGGGGGACGACTATGGCTACACCTTC. Its translation is CASSLTGDDYGYTF.

The V call is TRBV11-2, the J call TRBJ1-2; 7 bases are shared with TRBD1. The germline V gene has CDR1 SGHAT and CDR2 FQNNGV. The length of the CDR3 is 15 residues. J lost 7 bases, V lost 3 bases, and 11 bases had no gene match. This chain's CDR3 is CASSFGRGGGRGYTF. The CDR3, as DNA: TGTGCCAGCAGCTTTGGTAGAGGGGGCGGTCGTGGCTACACCTTC.

The chain joins TRBV6-1 to TRBJ2-3; 9 nucleotides agree with TRBD1. Germline-derived CDR1 and CDR2 are MNHNS and SASEGT. CDR3 length equals 14 residues. V trimming: 6 bases; J trimming: 7 bases; junction bases outside the gene matches: 8. CDR3 region: CASRRQGDGNTQYF. The CDR3 region has the DNA TGTGCCAGCAGGAGACAGGGGGACGGGAATACGCAGTATTTT.

The CDR3 DNA reads TGTGCCAGCAGCTTACGGAGGGGGGAAAAACTGTTTTTT. It translates to CASSLRRGEKLFF. V is TRBV7-3 and J is TRBJ1-4, with a possible D match to TRBD1 (6 bases). CDR3 length: 13 residues. V shed 2 bases and J shed 8 bases, with 9 bases lying between them. CDR1 is SGHTA, CDR2 FQGTGA, per germline.